The 16 T cell receptor beta chains below were found in one sample sequenced in a study of T cell repertoires in cytomegalovirus infection (dated by TCRdb to the late 2010s). Sequencing relied on an Illumina HiSeq 1500. The raw public data were reprocessed by TCRdb itself: fastp quality trimming at Q25, MiXCR clonotype calling, in-frame beta chains only. Rows merge per CDR3 protein into single entries with the most common DNA and genes. Counted in this sample were approximately 500,000 distinct CDR3 sequences; more than 20% of them appeared once. The top ten constitute under 15% of the sample. Sequencing was done on a sample of PBMCs. These receptors were obtained from a human donor in good health (CMV status not recorded). Some clones in this sample may be carry-over from other donors' samples.

V is TRBV29-1 and J is TRBJ2-5; 12 bases are shared with TRBD2. CDR3 length: 14 amino acids. Germline V gene data show CDR1 as SQVTM and CDR2 as ANQGSEA. Trimming took 6 bases from V and 9 from J; bases not matched to a gene: 11. The DNA for the CDR3 is TGCAGCGTGGGGGGACTAGCGGGCCTCATGGCCCAGTACTTC. This encodes CSVGGLAGLMAQYF.

This clonotype was detected many times. The V gene is TRBV7-2, the J gene TRBJ2-1; D is tentatively TRBD1 or TRBD2 (5 bases each). This CDR3 has 15 amino acids. Per germline, CDR1 SGHTA and CDR2 FQGNSA. The V and J ends lost 1 base and 0 bases respectively, with 7 bases between them. The CDR3 protein is CASSLERGSYNEQFF. As DNA, the CDR3 is TGTGCCAGCAGCTTAGAGAGGGGCTCCTACAATGAGCAGTTCTTC.

This CDR3 is CASSQRRGGNIQYF. CDR3 nucleotides: TGTGCCAGCAGCCAAAGGCGGGGCGGAAACATTCAGTACTTC. The chain links TRBV2 to TRBJ2-4; a possible D gene is TRBD2 (6 bases). This CDR3 comprises 14 residues. The V gene's germline CDR1 is SNHLY and CDR2 FYNNEI. Between the trimmed V and J ends, which lost 6 bases and 6 bases, there was a span of 15 bases. Looking up the rest from reference TRBV2 and TRBJ2-4 gives the full variable domain: EPEVTQTPSHQVTQMGQEVILRCVPISNHLYFYWYRQILGQKVEFLVSFYNNEISEKSEIFDDQFSVERPDGSNFTLKIRSTKLEDSAMYFCASSQRRGGNIQYFGAGTRLSVL.

At least ten counts were recorded for this clonotype. The chain uses TRBV7-2 and TRBJ2-7; 7 nucleotides match TRBD2. This CDR3 is 15 amino acids long. Germline loops: CDR1 SGHTA, CDR2 FQGNSA. The V gene end was trimmed by 5 bases and the J gene end by 2 bases; junction bases not matched to a gene: 9. In DNA form, the CDR3 reads TGTGCCAGCAGCCGCATCGGACTAGTTGCCTACGAGCAGTACTTC. Encoded protein: CASSRIGLVAYEQYF.

V and J are TRBV27 and TRBJ2-5; TRBD2 matches 14 bases. J was trimmed by 7 bases and V by 7 bases; bases with no gene match: 11. The CDR3 covers 16 residues. Germline CDR1 reads MNHEY; CDR2 reads SMNVEV (reference sequence). The CDR3: CASTPGLAGVPGTQYF. CDR3 DNA sequence: TGTGCCAGCACCCCGGGACTAGCGGGAGTCCCAGGGACCCAGTACTTC.

There are a few counts of this clonotype. The chain uses TRBV27 and TRBJ2-3; D remains ambiguous. Trimming left V 1 base short and J 3 bases short, with 14 bases between. Germline assignment: CDR1 MNHEY and CDR2 SMNVEV (reference sequence). This CDR3 spans 16 amino acids. DNA for the CDR3: TGTGCCAGCAGTTTATACGGTTTTGGCGGAACAGATACGCAGTATTTT. It specifies CASSLYGFGGTDTQYF.

Ten or more counts support this clonotype. The chain is built from TRBV11-2 and TRBJ1-4; D unresolved. Germline V gene data show CDR1 as SGHAT and CDR2 as FQNNGV. Trimming pared 2 bases from V and 8 bases from J, leaving 18 bases between. CDR3 length: 16 residues. The CDR3 is CASSLLFGDSPEKLFF. Written as DNA, the CDR3 is TGTGCCAGCAGCTTACTTTTCGGGGATTCTCCCGAAAAACTGTTTTTT.

This clonotype showed up many times. This rearrangement joins TRBV7-2 to TRBJ2-3; D gene ambiguous. In germline, CDR1 is SGHTA, CDR2 FQGNSA. V shed 5 bases and J shed 4 bases, with 7 bases lying between them. The CDR3 contains 12 residues. This chain's CDR3 is CASSPGPDTQYF. The CDR3 region has the DNA TGTGCCAGCAGCCCCGGACCAGATACGCAGTATTTT.

This clonotype was detected a few times. The chain recombines TRBV6-1 with TRBJ2-3, with TRBD2 matching over 10 bases. CDR1 is MNHNS and CDR2 is SASEGT in the germline V gene. The CDR3 runs 18 residues. J lost 2 bases, V lost 0 bases, and 8 bases had no gene match. The CDR3 reads CASSEAYSGLAHTDTQYF. CDR3 sequence (DNA): TGTGCCAGCAGTGAAGCGTATTCGGGACTAGCGCACACAGATACGCAGTATTTT.

The table lists this clonotype with many counts. This CDR3 is CASSDGGTTYNEQFF. In DNA form, the CDR3 reads TGTGCCAGCAGTGACGGAGGGACGACCTACAATGAGCAGTTCTTC. The V gene is TRBV6-1, the J gene TRBJ2-1; maybe TRBD2 (6 bases). CDR1 MNHNS and CDR2 SASEGT come from the germline V gene. The CDR3 has 15 residues. The germline V and J ends were trimmed by 3 bases and 2 bases, with 11 bases remaining between them.

This clonotype was counted a few times. V gene TRBV7-2 combines with J gene TRBJ2-3, with a possible D match to TRBD2 (6 bases). This CDR3 has 15 amino acids. The V gene lost 8 bases and the J gene lost 6 bases, with 21 bases spanning the gap. Looked up from germline, CDR1 is SGHTA and CDR2 is FQGNSA. The CDR3 DNA is TGTGCCAGCGCCCCGGGGGACCCAATGAGGGATACGCAGTATTTT. Translated: CASAPGDPMRDTQYF.

V is TRBV6-5 and J is TRBJ1-6; TRBD1 is a possible D gene (5 bases). Germline lookup yields CDR1 MNHEY and CDR2 SVGAGI. This CDR3 is 15 amino acids long. Trimming pared 6 bases from V and 5 bases from J, leaving 14 bases between. CDR3 bases: TGTGCCAGCAGCAGCGTGGGCAGGGATAATTCACCCCTCCACTTT. It translates to CASSSVGRDNSPLHF.

This sequence joins TRBV12-5 and TRBJ2-2; a weak D match, TRBD1 (5 bases). Germline-derived CDR1 and CDR2 are LGHNT and FRNRAP. The length of the CDR3 is 16 residues. V lost 0 bases, J lost 1 base, and 9 bases lay in between. Written as DNA, the CDR3 is TGTGCTAGTGGTTTGGTTAAAGGGGAGAACACCGGGGAGCTGTTTTTT. This translates into CASGLVKGENTGELFF.

This clonotype has at least ten counts. The chain uses TRBV7-3 and TRBJ2-1; weak D call: TRBD2 (6 bases). The germline gives CDR1 SGHTA, CDR2 FQGTGA. V was trimmed by 6 bases and J by 5 bases, leaving 11 bases between them. This CDR3 contains 13 residues. This CDR3 reads CASSRDSDNEQFF. The CDR3 DNA follows: TGTGCCAGCAGTAGGGACTCTGACAATGAGCAGTTCTTC. The full variable domain, rest sourced from reference TRBV7-3 and TRBJ2-1, is GAGVSQTPSNKVTEKGKYVELRCDPISGHTALYWYRQSLGQGPEFLIYFQGTGAADDSGLPNDRFFAVRPEGSVSTLKIQRTERGDSAVYLCASSRDSDNEQFFGPGTRLTVL.

The V gene is TRBV7-6, the J gene TRBJ2-7, with D perhaps being TRBD1 or TRBD2 (5 bases each). The CDR3 covers 17 residues. Trimming took off 1 base at V and 3 bases at J, with 19 bases between the two ends. CDR1 SGHVS and CDR2 FNYEAQ come from the germline V gene. The CDR3 DNA follows: TGTGCCAGCAGCTTAGGGCCCGGCTGGGGACCTAACTACGAGCAGTACTTC. Translated: CASSLGPGWGPNYEQYF.

The chain uses TRBV12-3 or TRBV12-4 and TRBJ2-4; the match to TRBD2 covers 10 bases. The CDR3 is 18 amino acids. V trimming: 3 bases; J trimming: 1 base; junction bases outside the gene matches: 9. The CDR3 region is CASSLSSGSSWAKNIQYF. In nucleotides, the CDR3 is TGTGCCAGCAGTTTGTCTAGCGGGAGTTCCTGGGCCAAAAACATTCAGTACTTC.